This passage covers 31 T cell receptor beta chains from one sample sequenced in a study of spatial heterogeneity in lung cancer. Via MiXCR, TCRdb re-called the 5' RACE reads, giving one row per CDR3 protein. Among under 80,000 distinct CDR3 sequences listed, about 6.3% were seen once. Time point: sample taken at primary tumor resection. The sample was PBMCs, taken at surgery. These TCRs come from a female donor with early-stage non-small cell lung cancer.

The table lists this clonotype with many counts. The chain employs TRBV20-1 and TRBJ1-2; possibly TRBD1 for D (6 bases). Germline V gene lookup returns CDR1 DFQATT and CDR2 SNEGSKA (reference sequence). The CDR3 consists of 15 residues. V was pared by 1 base and J by 4 bases, with 16 bases between. The CDR3 loop reads CSARAPGHQVYGYTF. In DNA form, the CDR3 reads TGCAGTGCTAGAGCCCCGGGACACCAAGTCTATGGCTACACCTTC.

This clonotype was seen at least ten times. For the CDR3, the DNA is TGTGCCAGCAGTCTTCGGACTAGCGGGGGGGACGAGCAGTTCTTC. Its protein is CASSLRTSGGDEQFF. The chain is built from TRBV6-4 and TRBJ2-1, with 15 positions matching TRBD2. Germline CDR1 and CDR2: MRHNA and SNTAGT. Trimming removed 5 bases from V and 10 bases from J; junction bases left unmatched: 6. This CDR3 has 15 residues.

This clonotype showed up many times. V and J are TRBV3-1 and TRBJ1-1; the D is unclear. V was pared by 2 bases and J by 0 bases, with 4 bases between. The CDR3 has 13 residues. Germline CDR1 is LGHDT and CDR2 is YNNKEL (reference sequence). The CDR3 here is CASSQTMNTEAFF. DNA of the CDR3: TGTGCCAGCAGCCAAACAATGAACACTGAAGCTTTCTTT.

This clonotype was seen ten or more times. The V call is TRBV12-3 or TRBV12-4, the J call TRBJ1-3, with D possibly being TRBD1 (5 bases). The CDR3 sequence is 16 residues long. The ends were cut back, 5 bases at V and 0 bases at J, with 14 bases in the middle. The CDR3 DNA reads as TGTGCCAGCAGTCTAAGGGGAGCCAGCTCTGGAAACACCATATATTTT. Amino acids: CASSLRGASSGNTIYF.

At least ten counts were recorded for this clonotype. The chain recombines TRBV6-5 with TRBJ1-2; a weak D match, TRBD1 (6 bases). Trimming pared 5 bases from V and 4 bases from J, leaving 11 bases between. The CDR3 covers 13 residues. Germline V gene sequence: CDR1 MNHEY, CDR2 SVGAGI. The CDR3 region is CASSNREGYGYTF. Here the CDR3 DNA reads TGTGCCAGCAGTAACAGGGAAGGCTATGGCTACACCTTC.

This clonotype was found many times. CDR3 residues: CASSPDGAYGYTF. Written as DNA, the CDR3 is TGTGCCAGCAGTCCGGACGGCGCCTATGGCTACACCTTC. The chain recombines TRBV7-3 with TRBJ1-2; D gene unclear. This CDR3 spans 13 amino acids. Germline V lookup: CDR1 SGHTA, CDR2 FQGTGA. Trimming stripped 6 bases from V and 4 bases from J, with 12 bases between.

This clonotype occurred many times. The V and J genes are TRBV20-1 and TRBJ1-5; TRBD1 is a possible D gene (6 bases). Deletions cut 3 bases from V and 5 bases from J, with 8 bases between. Looked up from germline, CDR1 is DFQATT and CDR2 is SNEGSKA (reference sequence). The CDR3 consists of 12 residues. The CDR3 here is CSARTGDQPQHF. CDR3 bases: TGCAGTGCTAGGACAGGCGATCAGCCCCAGCATTTT.

This clonotype was recorded at least ten times. The CDR3 reads CASSGREPGPQTDTQYF. As DNA, the CDR3 is TGCGCCAGCAGCGGCAGAGAGCCGGGACCCCAGACAGATACGCAGTATTTT. The chain couples TRBV5-1 to TRBJ2-3, with D perhaps TRBD1 or TRBD2 (5 bases each). Germline CDR1 SGHRS, CDR2 YFSETQ. Trimming removed 4 bases from V and 3 bases from J, with 21 bases in between. The CDR3 length is 17 residues.

Ten or more counts support this clonotype. The chain uses TRBV12-3 or TRBV12-4 and TRBJ2-3; D perhaps matches TRBD2 (5 bases). The germline V and J ends were trimmed by 6 bases and 6 bases, with 10 bases remaining between them. CDR3 length: 12 residues. The CDR3 DNA is TGTGCCAGCAGACTAGGTCTGGATACGCAGTATTTT. Translation gives CASRLGLDTQYF.

This clonotype was seen many times. The rearrangement joins TRBV10-3 to TRBJ2-1; D perhaps matches TRBD1 (5 bases). Deletions cut 2 bases from V and 0 bases from J, with 8 bases between. Germline assignment: CDR1 ENHRY and CDR2 SYGVKD. This CDR3 has 15 residues. For the CDR3, the DNA is TGTGCCATCAGTGAGGGGGCGAGCTCCTACAATGAGCAGTTCTTC. Translated, it gives CAISEGASSYNEQFF.

In its sample, this clonotype was seen a few times. The J gene is TRBJ2-7, the V gene TRBV9; D remains unclear. V shed 0 bases and J shed 1 base, with 8 bases lying between them. Per germline, CDR1 SGDLS and CDR2 YYNGEE. This CDR3 contains 14 residues. CDR3 residues: CASSVGGQSYEQYF. The CDR3 DNA is TGTGCCAGCAGCGTAGGGGGTCAGTCCTACGAGCAGTACTTC.

This sequence joins TRBV19 and TRBJ2-3, with D possibly TRBD1 on 6 matching bases. Germline CDR1 and CDR2: LNHDA and SQIVND (reference sequence). The length of the CDR3 is 14 residues. Trimming cost V 10 bases and J 5 bases, with 19 bases left between them. In DNA, the CDR3 is TGTGCCACCGTCCGGGCAGGGGCCGGAGATACGCAGTATTTT. It specifies CATVRAGAGDTQYF.

The sample holds many counts of this clonotype. CDR3 DNA sequence: TGCGCCAGCAGCCAAAGCCCGCCGCGGGAGCAGGAGACCCAGTACTTC. It specifies CASSQSPPREQETQYF. The gene calls are TRBV4-1 and TRBJ2-5; 7 bases map to TRBD2. Germline CDR1 and CDR2: MGHRA and YSYEKL. The V gene end was trimmed by 2 bases and the J gene end by 5 bases; junction bases not matched to a gene: 11. This CDR3 is built from 16 residues.

This clonotype was seen repeatedly, ten times or more. CDR3: CAISEAQGNTGELFF. In DNA form, the CDR3 reads TGTGCCATCAGTGAAGCGCAGGGGAACACCGGGGAGCTGTTTTTT. The chain carries TRBV10-3 and TRBJ2-2; tentatively, D is TRBD1 (5 bases). The germline V gene encodes CDR1 ENHRY and CDR2 SYGVKD. This CDR3 is 15 amino acids long. V gave up 3 bases and J gave up 1 base, with 9 bases separating them.

Ten or more counts support this clonotype. This rearrangement joins TRBV29-1 to TRBJ2-3, with TRBD1 identical over 7 bases. CDR1 and CDR2 from the germline V gene are SQVTM and ANQGSEA. The V segment lost 8 bases and the J segment 6 bases; nucleotides outside the gene matches: 17. This CDR3 has 15 residues. In nucleotides, the CDR3 is TGCAGCTCTGGCCCCCGACAGGGCGGTAGGGATACGCAGTATTTT. It yields the protein CSSGPRQGGRDTQYF.

There are many counts of this clonotype. The chain recombines TRBV28 with TRBJ2-1; perhaps TRBD1 as D (6 bases). This CDR3 contains 14 residues. Between the trimmed V and J ends, which lost 8 bases and 5 bases, there was a span of 16 bases. Germline lookup yields CDR1 MDHEN and CDR2 SYDVKM. The CDR3 is CASDPGDSHNEQFF. DNA of the CDR3: TGTGCCAGCGATCCAGGGGATTCCCACAATGAGCAGTTCTTC. Variable domain in full (rest from reference TRBV28 and TRBJ2-1): DVKVTQSSRYLVKRTGEKVFLECVQDMDHENMFWYRQDPGLGLRLIYFSYDVKMKEKGDIPEGYSVSREKKERFSLILESASTNQTSMYLCASDPGDSHNEQFFGPGTRLTVL.

This clonotype has a count of ten or more. The rearrangement uses TRBV29-1 and TRBJ2-2; 9 bases agree with TRBD1. The CDR3 consists of 14 residues. The ends lost 7 bases at V and 7 bases at J; junction bases unmatched: 10. In germline, CDR1 is SQVTM, CDR2 ANQGSEA. This CDR3 is CSAGRTGEIGELFF. CDR3 nucleotides: TGCAGCGCCGGAAGGACAGGGGAAATCGGGGAGCTGTTTTTT.

In its sample, this clonotype was seen a few times. This chain links TRBV24-1 with TRBJ2-3, with 16 positions matching TRBD2. This CDR3 is 20 amino acids long. Trimming took 4 bases from V and 4 from J; bases not matched to a gene: 13. CDR1 is KGHDR, CDR2 SFDVKD, per germline. The CDR3 region has the DNA TGTGCCACCAGTGACCGTCCGGGACTAGCGGGAGGGCCTAATGCAGATACGCAGTATTTT. This encodes CATSDRPGLAGGPNADTQYF.

This clonotype was counted at least ten times. V usage is TRBV24-1 and J usage is TRBJ2-3; 8 bases are shared with TRBD1. Germline CDR1 KGHDR, CDR2 SFDVKD. V gave up 3 bases and J gave up 3 bases; unmatched junction bases: 1. CDR3 length: 14 amino acids. CDR3 coding DNA: TGTGCCACCAGTGATCGGACAGGGACAGATACGCAGTATTTT. Its protein is CATSDRTGTDTQYF.

This clonotype was seen repeatedly, ten times or more. The chain carries TRBV20-1 and TRBJ2-3, with a weak D call TRBD2 (7 bases). There are 12 residues in the CDR3. CDR1 and CDR2 (germline): DFQATT, SNEGSKA (reference sequence). The V end was cut by 6 bases, the J end by 6 bases, with 13 bases between. Here the CDR3 reads CSAGRGSDTQYF. CDR3 DNA: TGCAGTGCGGGGAGGGGGTCCGATACGCAGTATTTT.

This clonotype was found a few times. This chain uses TRBV5-1 with TRBJ1-4, with 7 bases that match TRBD1. The CDR3 sequence is 15 residues long. Germline loops: CDR1 SGHRS, CDR2 YFSETQ. The J segment lost 5 bases and the V segment lost 4 bases, leaving 8 bases of the junction unmatched. The DNA for the CDR3 is TGCGCCAGCAGCGACAGGGACAGCTGGAATGAAAAACTGTTTTTT. Protein sequence: CASSDRDSWNEKLFF.

This clonotype was observed at least ten times. This chain connects TRBV3-1 to TRBJ1-1; D not resolved. V was trimmed by 5 bases and J by 3 bases, leaving 13 bases between them. The CDR3 covers 14 residues. Germline-derived CDR1 and CDR2 are LGHDT and YNNKEL (reference sequence). CDR3 loop: CASSFTGKHTEAFF. The CDR3 DNA reads TGTGCCAGCAGCTTCACGGGGAAACACACTGAAGCTTTCTTT.

The chain carries TRBV19 and TRBJ2-2, with D possibly TRBD1 on 7 matching bases. Per the germline V gene, CDR1 is LNHDA and CDR2 is SQIVND (reference sequence). CDR3 size: 14 residues. V lost 11 bases to trimming and J lost 4 bases, with 17 bases between them. The CDR3 nucleotides are TGTGCCGGCGGGGCAGCAGGGGGCACCGGGGAGCTGTTTTTT. Encoded protein: CAGGAAGGTGELFF.

This clonotype was found many times. The rearrangement links TRBV7-6 to TRBJ1-1; TRBD1 might be the D (6 bases). The CDR3 runs to 14 residues. V was pared by 4 bases and J by 5 bases, with 14 bases between. CDR1 is SGHVS and CDR2 is FNYEAQ in the germline V gene. CDR3 residues: CASSSEVGGTEAFF. CDR3 in DNA: TGTGCCAGCAGCTCAGAAGTAGGGGGAACTGAAGCTTTCTTT.

This clonotype was detected a few times. The chain recombines TRBV5-1 with TRBJ2-1; 10 bases align to TRBD2. The germline V gene has CDR1 SGHRS and CDR2 YFSETQ. The CDR3 covers 16 residues. The ends lost 4 bases at V and 3 bases at J; junction bases unmatched: 7. The CDR3 DNA reads TGCGCCAGCAGCAAGGGGACTAGCGCCTACTACAATGAGCAGTTCTTC. Protein sequence: CASSKGTSAYYNEQFF. The full variable domain, in which reference TRBV5-1 and TRBJ2-1 provide the parts outside the CDR3, is KAGVTQTPRYLIKTRGQQVTLSCSPISGHRSVSWYQQTPGQGLQFLFEYFSETQRNKGNFPGRFSGRQFSNSRSEMNVSTLELGDSALYLCASSKGTSAYYNEQFFGPGTRLTVL.

This clonotype was counted many times. The CDR3 DNA sequence: TGCGCCAGCAGCCAAGCCCCTAGCGGGGGGGTTTGGGATGAGACCCAGTACTTC. Protein sequence: CASSQAPSGGVWDETQYF. This chain links TRBV4-1 with TRBJ2-5, with 12 bases that match TRBD2. J lost 5 bases, V lost 1 base, and 11 bases had no gene match. The germline CDR1 and CDR2 sequences are MGHRA and YSYEKL. This CDR3 contains 18 residues.

This clonotype was observed at least ten times. V gene TRBV29-1 combines with J gene TRBJ1-3; no definite D call. Per germline, CDR1 SQVTM and CDR2 ANQGSEA. The V and J ends lost 3 bases and 0 bases respectively, with 9 bases between them. CDR3 length equals 14 residues. The CDR3 sequence: CSVDGEPSGNTIYF. CDR3 nucleotides: TGCAGCGTTGACGGGGAGCCCTCTGGAAACACCATATATTTT.

In this sample, this clonotype turned up many times. For the CDR3, the DNA is TGTGCCAGCAGCTTAGAAGGGCGGGATGAAGAGACCCAGTACTTC. Its protein product is CASSLEGRDEETQYF. The chain combines TRBV7-7 with TRBJ2-5; possible D gene TRBD2, 6 bases. CDR3 size: 15 residues. The ends were cut back, 1 base at V and 3 bases at J, with 12 bases in the middle. Germline-derived CDR1 and CDR2 are SSHAT and FNYEAQ (reference sequence). The whole variable domain, filled in from reference TRBV7-7 and TRBJ2-5, reads GAGVSQSPRYKVTKRGQDVTLRCDPISSHATLYWYQQALGQGPEFLTYFNYEAQPDKSGLPSDRFSAERPEGSISTLTIQRTEQRDSAMYRCASSLEGRDEETQYFGPGTRLLVL.

This clonotype was seen ten or more times. The V gene is TRBV12-3 or TRBV12-4, the J gene TRBJ1-2; TRBD1 agrees at 9 bases. With 6 bases clipped from V and 5 bases from J, the junction kept 4 bases outside the gene matches. The CDR3 spans 13 residues. The CDR3 loop reads CASRPGTGYGYTF. The CDR3, as DNA: TGTGCCAGCAGGCCCGGGACAGGGTATGGCTACACCTTC.

This clonotype was found many times. This chain connects TRBV6-5 to TRBJ2-3; D is ambiguous. V was pared by 6 bases and J by 5 bases, with 6 bases between. This CDR3 has 11 amino acids. Germline assignment: CDR1 MNHEY and CDR2 SVGAGI. CDR3 protein: CASRKKDTQYF. The CDR3 nucleotides are TGTGCCAGCAGAAAGAAAGATACGCAGTATTTT.

This clonotype was picked up many times. The rearrangement links TRBV7-9 to TRBJ1-1; D is unresolved. Deletions cut 6 bases from V and 6 bases from J, with 11 bases between. The germline gives CDR1 SEHNR, CDR2 FQNEAQ (reference sequence). The CDR3 is 12 residues long. As DNA, the CDR3 is TGTGCCAGCAGTCCGGGAGCACCTGAAGCTTTCTTT. It yields the protein CASSPGAPEAFF.